This TCR beta chain was sequenced for a study of T-cell memory formation after mild COVID-19 listed by TCRdb under 2021. In terms of the full investigation: TCR sequence clusters from the two donors were largely donor specific. In a couple of donors, T-cell clones that expanded and contracted after mild COVID-19 were tracked by sequencing TCRalpha and TCRbeta repertoires over time. The cohort comprised two young, previously healthy adult volunteers, one female and one male. Results and caveats for the whole study, not just this receptor: Some responding clones were detected in pre-infection memory, suggesting pre-existing cross-reactive memory T cells joined the SARS-CoV-2 response. SARS-CoV-2 specificity of the second-wave clones peaking on day 37 was not confirmed. Only a couple of mild cases were covered in the study, and larger cohorts including severe cases with pre-infection samples were considered necessary. Contracting CD4+ clones were located mainly in the CM and EM memory subsets, whereas CD8+ clones were found to be enriched in EMRA. Balanced CD4/CD8 phenotypes were observed for clones contracting from day 15 to 85, whereas a bias towards CD4+ was observed for a second wave of clones expanding from day 15 to 37.

The sample holds a few counts of this clonotype. Its antigen remains undetermined. One base away there is no much larger clone; base qualities are not given. Ficoll-Paque density gradient centrifugation was the method used to isolate PBMCs. For sequencing, an Illumina NovaSeq 6000 was employed. cDNA libraries for TCRalpha and TCRbeta were prepared by 5'RACE using constant-segment primers, with sample barcodes and unique molecular identifiers added. Trizol reagent was used to extract RNA from every sample. The libraries were amplified in two PCR steps, and the second step added a second sample barcode and Illumina TruSeq adapters. Sequencing of the libraries was done on an Illumina NovaSeq, producing 2 x 150 bp paired-end reads. The authors processed their data as follows. Demultiplexing of reads and collapsing into UMI-guided consensus sequences were performed with migec v1.2.7. Using mixcr v2.1.11, UMI consensuses were aligned to TRA and TRB V and J templates and then assembled into clonotypes. A clonotype was counted as expanded or contracted only when both edgeR and NoisET called the clonotype significant, with the noise models trained on biological replicates. edgeR calls used a false discovery rate-adjusted p below 0.01 and a log2 fold-change threshold of 1. As an exploratory analysis of dynamics, max-normalized trajectories of the 1000 most abundant clonotypes were examined with PCA combined with hierarchical clustering. The CD4 or CD8 phenotype of responding clones was assigned using the separately sequenced CD4+ and CD8+ repertoires. TCRdb reran the public reads through fastp at Q25 and MiXCR, keeping productive beta chains. All rows with the same CDR3 protein become a single entry with the most common DNA and genes. These V and J calls are TCRdb output, not the study's own analysis. The sample includes approximately 400,000 distinct CDR3 sequences, with 18% observed a single time. The top ten clones comprise 20% to 25% of the sample.

This TCR derives from a man younger than 35 who had mild COVID-19 (a few samples of this study predate the infection). The sample titles of this study are shuffled in the database, so cell type and time point are left out; the donor was told from shared clones. Material for sequencing was PBMCs or a T cell subset sorted from them (not recorded which).

The DNA sequence reads TGCAGCGTTGAACTAGCGGGGATAACTAGCACAGATACGCAGTATTTT. Its coded protein is CSVELAGITSTDTQYF. The chain joins TRBV29-1 to TRBJ2-3, with 9 central nucleotides matching TRBD2. CDR1 SQVTM and CDR2 ANQGSEA are derived from the germline V gene. Measured from the cysteine to the phenylalanine, the CDR3 is 16 residues long. CDR3 DNA only is kept here, 48 bases in frame from base 1. Unmatched junction bases come to 6, with V trimmed by 2 bases and J by 0 bases.